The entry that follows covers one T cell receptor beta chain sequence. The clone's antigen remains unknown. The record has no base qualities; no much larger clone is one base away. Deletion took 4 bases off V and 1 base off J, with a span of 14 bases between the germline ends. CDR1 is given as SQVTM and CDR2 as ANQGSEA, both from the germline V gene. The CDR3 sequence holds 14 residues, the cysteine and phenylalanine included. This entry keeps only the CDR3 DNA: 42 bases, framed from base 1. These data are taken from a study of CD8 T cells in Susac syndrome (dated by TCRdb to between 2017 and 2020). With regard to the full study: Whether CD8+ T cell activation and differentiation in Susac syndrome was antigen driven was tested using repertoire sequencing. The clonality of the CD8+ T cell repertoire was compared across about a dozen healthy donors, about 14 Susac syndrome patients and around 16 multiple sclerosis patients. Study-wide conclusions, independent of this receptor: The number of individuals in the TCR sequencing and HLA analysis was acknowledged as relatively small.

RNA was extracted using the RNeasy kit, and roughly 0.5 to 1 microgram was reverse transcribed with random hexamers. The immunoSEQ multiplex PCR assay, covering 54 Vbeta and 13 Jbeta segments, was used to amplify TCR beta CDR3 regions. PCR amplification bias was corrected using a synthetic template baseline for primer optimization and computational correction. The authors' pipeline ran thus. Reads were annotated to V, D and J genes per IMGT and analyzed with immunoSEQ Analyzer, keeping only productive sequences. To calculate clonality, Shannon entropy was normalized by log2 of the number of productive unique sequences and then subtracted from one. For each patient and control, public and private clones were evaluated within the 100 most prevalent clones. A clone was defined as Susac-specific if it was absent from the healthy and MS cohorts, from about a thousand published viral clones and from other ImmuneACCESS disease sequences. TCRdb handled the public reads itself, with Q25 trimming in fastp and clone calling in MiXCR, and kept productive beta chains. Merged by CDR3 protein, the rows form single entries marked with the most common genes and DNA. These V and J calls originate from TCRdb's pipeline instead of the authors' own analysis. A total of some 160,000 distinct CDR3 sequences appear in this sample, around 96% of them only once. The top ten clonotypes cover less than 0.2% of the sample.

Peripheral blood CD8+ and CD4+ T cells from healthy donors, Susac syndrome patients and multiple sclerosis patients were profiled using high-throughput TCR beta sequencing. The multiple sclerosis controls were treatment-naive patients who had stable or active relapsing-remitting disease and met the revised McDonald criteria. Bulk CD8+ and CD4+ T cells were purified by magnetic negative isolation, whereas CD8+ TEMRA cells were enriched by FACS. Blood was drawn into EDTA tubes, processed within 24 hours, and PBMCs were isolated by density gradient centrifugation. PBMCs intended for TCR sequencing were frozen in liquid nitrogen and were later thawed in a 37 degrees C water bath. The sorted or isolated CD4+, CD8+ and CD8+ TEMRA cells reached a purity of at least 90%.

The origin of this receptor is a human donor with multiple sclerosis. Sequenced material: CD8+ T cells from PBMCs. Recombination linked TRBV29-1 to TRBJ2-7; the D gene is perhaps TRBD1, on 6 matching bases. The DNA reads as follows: TGCAGCGTTGTCAGGGACGGACAGTCCTACGAGCAGTACTTC. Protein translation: CSVVRDGQSYEQYF.